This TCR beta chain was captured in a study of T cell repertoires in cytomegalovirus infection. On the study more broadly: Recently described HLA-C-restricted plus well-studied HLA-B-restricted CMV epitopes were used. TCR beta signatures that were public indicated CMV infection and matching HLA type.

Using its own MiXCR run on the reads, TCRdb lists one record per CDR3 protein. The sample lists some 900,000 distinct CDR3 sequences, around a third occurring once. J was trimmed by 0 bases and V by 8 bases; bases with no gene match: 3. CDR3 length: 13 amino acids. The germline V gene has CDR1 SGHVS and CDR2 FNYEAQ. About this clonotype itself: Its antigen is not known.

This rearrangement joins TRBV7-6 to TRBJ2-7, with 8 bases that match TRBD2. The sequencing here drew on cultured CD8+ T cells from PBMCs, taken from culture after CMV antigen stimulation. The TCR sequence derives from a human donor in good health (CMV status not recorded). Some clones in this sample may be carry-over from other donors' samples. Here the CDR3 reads CASEAGGSYEQYF. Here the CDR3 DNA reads TGTGCCAGCGAGGCGGGAGGCTCCTACGAGCAGTACTTC.